This T cell receptor (beta chain) was identified in a study of cytomegalovirus exposure and HLA in healthy donors. The study ran its PCR with 60 Vbeta and 13 Jbeta primers. Measured with immunoSEQ multiplex PCR; TCRdb has only the in-frame clones, and not every one. The sample shows under 150,000 clones, 74% of them seen only once. V was clipped by 7 bases and J by 1 base, with 7 bases between them. Germline V gives CDR1 SQVTM, CDR2 ANQGSEA. The CDR3 contains 11 residues. This clone has only a few counts. This clonotype was sampled from a woman in her thirties or forties in good health and CMV-seropositive. V usage is TRBV29-1 and J usage is TRBJ1-1; perhaps TRBD1 as D (5 bases). Sequencing used PBMCs. In DNA, the CDR3 is TGCAGCGCCAGGGAGAACACTGAAGCTTTCTTT. It yields the protein CSARENTEAFF.